What follows is one TCR beta chain and its context. No antigen is known for it. Per-base qualities were not stored, and no clone one base away is much larger. Collaborating institutions collected whole blood in K2EDTA tubes following their own protocols. Collaborator samples were shipped for TCRbeta analysis as frozen whole blood, isolated PBMCs, or DNA extracted from either sample type. TCRbeta CDR3 regions were amplified from genomic DNA using the immunoSEQ Assay, a bias-controlled multiplex PCR. The authors' pipeline ran thus. Nucleated cell counts per sample were estimated from amplification of reference gene primers within the assay. Sequence reads were collapsed and filtered to measure the absolute abundance of every unique TCRbeta CDR3 rearrangement. For each sample, productive Simpson clonality was calculated by taking the square root of Simpson's diversity index across productive rearrangements. What TCRdb holds here is the immuneACCESS table cut down to in-frame rearrangements. Part of the clones is not present; checked against another copy, under half of the missing clones reflect an unresolved V gene, and the others are unexplained. The DNA gave D and trimming, while V, J and clone size come from that table. In this sample the table shows around 220,000 clones, roughly 80% of which occur a single time. Jointly, the top ten make up 5.1% of the sample.

These data belong to a study of blood T cell repertoires in COVID-19 (dated by TCRdb to the early 2020s). With respect to the entire study: Collaborator samples came from the United States, Italy and Spain and covered acute and convalescent phases of COVID-19. The prospective study material was composed of cDNA or gDNA derived from T cells, B-cell-depleted T cells, or PBMCs. The dataset comprised deeply sampled blood TCRbeta repertoires from subjects exposed to, actively infected with, or recovered from COVID-19. The repertoires were released in a freely available public database meant as a resource for research on the immune response to SARS-CoV-2. Samples were obtained from the ongoing ImmuneRACE study (first 160 participants) and from 1,254 subjects provided by 6 global collaborators. Nearly every sample came with metadata listing a de-identified subject ID, COVID-19 status, age in years and sex. Where available, HLA class I and class II types were taken from metadata supplied by the sample provider and were not determined by assay-based typing.

V lost 3 bases and J lost 14 bases; the stretch between them is 20 bases long. The CDR3 contains 15 residues, cysteine and phenylalanine counted. Kept here is only the CDR3 DNA, which spans 45 bases and is read in frame from base 1. CDR1 and CDR2, looked up from the germline V gene, are MNHEY and SVGEGT. Overall study results and their limits: Clinical and demographic metadata were provided uncurated, with the amount varying by source and participant.

The sample was peripheral blood. The rearrangement combines TRBV6-2 or TRBV6-3 with TRBJ1-6; confidence is insufficient to name the D gene. The TCR sequence derives from a human donor in a cohort sampled during active COVID-19. In nucleotides, the sequence is TGTGCCAGCAGTTATCTACAGCGGACCTATGGATCCCTCCACTTT. This encodes CASSYLQRTYGSLHF.